This is a list of T cell receptor beta chains from one sample in a study of CD8+CD57+ T cells in acquired aplastic anemia. TCRdb re-derived calls from the reads in MiXCR, one entry per CDR3 protein. The table lists about 180,000 distinct CDR3 sequences, roughly 50% of them singletons, with about 2% in the top ten. Sequencing was carried out using sorted CD4+, CD8+, or CD8+CD57+ T cells (not recorded which) from PBMCs. All receptors come from a human donor with aplastic anemia. Each CDR3 is given with its conserved first and last residue. D genes are given only for firm matches. Some rows mark clone size as missing; the rest say once, few, many or name a class of expanded clone.

J gene: TRBJ2-5; V gene: TRBV7-9; D gene: -; clone size: -; CDR3 protein: CASSRSPQETQYF; CDR3 DNA: TGTGCCAGCAGCCGGAGCCCACAGGAGACCCAGTACTTC
J gene: TRBJ2-3; V gene: TRBV28; D gene: -; clone size: many; CDR3 protein: CASLGITDTQYF; CDR3 DNA: TGTGCCTCCTTAGGGATTACAGATACGCAGTATTTT
J gene: TRBJ2-7; V gene: TRBV6-5; D gene: TRBD1; clone size: many; CDR3 protein: CASSYDVRGLSEQYF; CDR3 DNA: TGTGCCAGCAGTTACGATGTCAGGGGGTTAAGCGAGCAGTACTTC
J gene: TRBJ2-3; V gene: TRBV18; D gene: -; clone size: -; CDR3 protein: CASSPNLGGPSTDTQYF; CDR3 DNA: TGTGCCAGCTCACCAAACTTGGGCGGCCCTAGCACAGATACGCAGTATTTT
J gene: TRBJ1-1; V gene: TRBV12-3/TRBV12-4; D gene: -; clone size: -; CDR3 protein: CASSRTNTEAFF; CDR3 DNA: TGTGCCAGCAGTCGTACGAACACTGAAGCTTTCTTT
J gene: TRBJ1-2; V gene: TRBV27; D gene: -; clone size: many; CDR3 protein: CASRAAGHYGYTF; CDR3 DNA: TGTGCCAGCAGGGCCGCGGGACACTATGGCTACACCTTC
J gene: TRBJ2-7; V gene: TRBV10-3; D gene: -; clone size: -; CDR3 protein: CASSPKGYEQYF; CDR3 DNA: TGTGCCAGCAGTCCAAAGGGCTACGAGCAGTACTTC
J gene: TRBJ2-5; V gene: TRBV25-1; D gene: TRBD2; clone size: -; CDR3 protein: CASRREAGGRETQYF; CDR3 DNA: TGTGCCAGCAGACGGGAAGCGGGGGGGCGGGAGACCCAGTACTTC
J gene: TRBJ2-3; V gene: TRBV12-3/TRBV12-4; D gene: TRBD1; clone size: many; CDR3 protein: CASSTSPGTVGDTQYF; CDR3 DNA: TGTGCCAGCAGTACGTCCCCCGGGACAGTCGGAGATACGCAGTATTTT
J gene: TRBJ1-1; V gene: TRBV2; D gene: TRBD1; clone size: few; CDR3 protein: CASRGQYQNTEAFF; CDR3 DNA: TGTGCCAGCAGGGGACAGTACCAGAACACTGAAGCTTTCTTT
J gene: TRBJ1-2; V gene: TRBV10-3; D gene: -; clone size: many; CDR3 protein: CAISESRDGYTF; CDR3 DNA: TGTGCCATCAGTGAGTCGAGGGATGGCTACACCTTC
J gene: TRBJ1-2; V gene: TRBV25-1; D gene: TRBD1; clone size: -; CDR3 protein: CASSEGTGGVYGYTF; CDR3 DNA: TGTGCCAGCAGTGAAGGGACAGGGGGCGTGTATGGCTACACCTTC
J gene: TRBJ1-5; V gene: TRBV27; D gene: -; clone size: few; CDR3 protein: CASSPRPPGNQPQHF; CDR3 DNA: TGTGCCAGCAGTCCCCGACCCCCTGGGAATCAGCCCCAGCATTTT
J gene: TRBJ1-1; V gene: TRBV2; D gene: TRBD1; clone size: many; CDR3 protein: CASWDRGMETEAFF; CDR3 DNA: TGTGCCAGCTGGGACAGGGGAATGGAGACTGAAGCTTTCTTT
J gene: TRBJ2-5; V gene: TRBV2; D gene: TRBD2; clone size: -; CDR3 protein: CASSSLLAGGGTQYF; CDR3 DNA: TGTGCCAGCAGTTCACTACTAGCGGGAGGAGGGACCCAGTACTTC
J gene: TRBJ2-7; V gene: TRBV7-9; D gene: -; clone size: -; CDR3 protein: CASSLARVPEQYF; CDR3 DNA: TGTGCCAGCAGCTTAGCGAGGGTTCCCGAGCAGTACTTC
J gene: TRBJ1-3; V gene: TRBV15; D gene: TRBD1; clone size: -; CDR3 protein: CATSPEGQGAMGNTIYF; CDR3 DNA: TGCGCCACCAGCCCTGAGGGACAGGGAGCGATGGGAAACACCATATATTTT
J gene: TRBJ2-7; V gene: TRBV27; D gene: TRBD2; clone size: few; CDR3 protein: CASSLLSSGSYEQYF; CDR3 DNA: TGTGCCAGCAGTTTATTGTCTAGCGGCTCCTACGAGCAGTACTTC
J gene: TRBJ2-7; V gene: TRBV19; D gene: TRBD1; clone size: many; CDR3 protein: CASSTLGQLTYEQYF; CDR3 DNA: TGTGCCAGTAGCACCTTGGGACAGCTAACCTACGAGCAGTACTTC
J gene: TRBJ1-6; V gene: TRBV27; D gene: -; clone size: few; CDR3 protein: CASSLSPYGGGNSPLHF; CDR3 DNA: TGTGCCAGCAGTTTATCTCCCTATGGGGGGGGTAATTCACCCCTCCACTTT
J gene: TRBJ1-1; V gene: TRBV20-1; D gene: TRBD1; clone size: many; CDR3 protein: CSAPRDRGQTEAFF; CDR3 DNA: TGCAGTGCCCCCCGGGACAGGGGACAGACTGAAGCTTTCTTT
J gene: TRBJ2-7; V gene: TRBV15; D gene: TRBD1; clone size: -; CDR3 protein: CATSSESGQGLEQYF; CDR3 DNA: TGTGCCACCAGCAGTGAATCGGGACAGGGTCTCGAGCAGTACTTC
J gene: TRBJ2-7; V gene: TRBV7-3; D gene: -; clone size: few; CDR3 protein: CASSPGLSYEQYF; CDR3 DNA: TGTGCCAGCAGCCCCGGACTATCCTACGAGCAGTACTTC
J gene: TRBJ1-2; V gene: TRBV11-2; D gene: -; clone size: many; CDR3 protein: CASSEGVRVASFYGYTF; CDR3 DNA: TGTGCCAGCAGCGAGGGGGTTAGGGTCGCTTCTTTCTATGGCTACACCTTC
J gene: TRBJ2-7; V gene: TRBV19; D gene: -; clone size: few; CDR3 protein: CASSIDRGYEQYF; CDR3 DNA: TGTGCCAGTAGTATAGATAGGGGTTACGAGCAGTACTTC
J gene: TRBJ1-5; V gene: TRBV6-1; D gene: TRBD1; clone size: many; CDR3 protein: CASRPDRGYQPQHF; CDR3 DNA: TGTGCCAGCAGACCTGACAGGGGGTATCAGCCCCAGCATTTT
J gene: TRBJ2-5; V gene: TRBV2; D gene: TRBD2; clone size: many; CDR3 protein: CASRGGGGETQYF; CDR3 DNA: TGTGCCAGCAGAGGCGGGGGGGGGGAGACCCAGTACTTC
J gene: TRBJ2-7; V gene: TRBV15; D gene: TRBD1; clone size: -; CDR3 protein: CATSSGSSGTGGGQYF; CDR3 DNA: TGTGCCACCAGCAGCGGGTCCTCCGGGACAGGGGGTGGGCAGTACTTC
J gene: TRBJ1-2; V gene: TRBV6-1; D gene: -; clone size: many; CDR3 protein: CASRAGTADNYGYTF; CDR3 DNA: TGTGCCAGCAGGGCTGGGACCGCCGATAACTATGGCTACACCTTC
J gene: TRBJ1-6; V gene: TRBV3-1; D gene: -; clone size: many; CDR3 protein: CASSPSRGPLHF; CDR3 DNA: TGTGCCAGCAGCCCATCGAGGGGGCCCCTCCACTTT
J gene: TRBJ1-2; V gene: TRBV20-1; D gene: TRBD1; clone size: many; CDR3 protein: CSARTTGIDGYTF; CDR3 DNA: TGCAGTGCTAGAACGACAGGGATCGACGGCTACACCTTC
J gene: TRBJ2-1; V gene: TRBV11-2; D gene: -; clone size: many; CDR3 protein: CASSRGSDGSQFF; CDR3 DNA: TGTGCCAGCAGCCGAGGGAGCGACGGGTCGCAGTTCTTC
J gene: TRBJ2-7; V gene: TRBV7-2; D gene: -; clone size: many; CDR3 protein: CASSLADEQYF; CDR3 DNA: TGTGCCAGCAGCTTAGCGGACGAGCAGTACTTC
J gene: TRBJ2-1; V gene: TRBV24-1; D gene: TRBD2; clone size: -; CDR3 protein: CATRSSGKSQFDEQFF; CDR3 DNA: TGTGCCACCAGATCTAGCGGTAAGTCCCAATTCGATGAGCAGTTCTTC
J gene: TRBJ2-5; V gene: TRBV7-8; D gene: TRBD1; clone size: few; CDR3 protein: CASSLDRGRMSETQYF; CDR3 DNA: TGTGCCAGCAGCTTAGACAGGGGGCGCATGTCGGAGACCCAGTACTTC
J gene: TRBJ2-7; V gene: TRBV11-2; D gene: -; clone size: -; CDR3 protein: CASSFGGPSYEQYF; CDR3 DNA: TGTGCCAGCAGCTTCGGGGGCCCTTCCTACGAGCAGTACTTC
J gene: TRBJ2-3; V gene: TRBV5-1; D gene: TRBD1; clone size: many; CDR3 protein: CASSLEAGGRDTQYF; CDR3 DNA: TGCGCCAGCAGCTTGGAGGCAGGGGGACGAGATACGCAGTATTTT